This entry lists 12 T cell receptor beta chains sequenced from one sample in a study of blood T cell repertoires in COVID-19. Libraries were prepared by immunoSEQ multiplex PCR; TCRdb keeps only in-frame clonotypes and omits some of them. This table holds about 150,000 clones, about four fifths found once. The sequenced sample was peripheral blood. The source is a woman aged 55-75 years with acute or convalescent COVID-19.

This rearrangement joins TRBV6-6 to TRBJ1-3; 8 nucleotides line up with TRBD1. The V and J ends lost 0 bases and 4 bases, in that order; junction bases with no gene match: 5. CDR3 length: 16 amino acids. Germline V lookup: CDR1 MNHNY, CDR2 SVGAGI (reference sequence). The CDR3 sequence is CASSYSQGAPGNTIYF. CDR3 bases: TGTGCCAGCAGTTACTCTCAGGGGGCGCCGGGAAACACCATATATTTT.

This chain connects TRBV18 to TRBJ1-3; D unclear. CDR3 length: 14 residues. CDR1 and CDR2 (germline): KGHSH, LQKENI. Trimming pared 6 bases from V and 0 bases from J, leaving 9 bases between. CDR3 residues: CASSQDISGNTIYF. The CDR3 DNA reads as TGTGCCAGCTCCCAAGACATCTCTGGAAACACCATATATTTT. The whole variable domain, remainder taken from reference TRBV18 and TRBJ1-3, is NAGVMQNPRHLVRRRGQEARLRCSPMKGHSHVYWYRQLPEEGLKFMVYLQKENIIDESGMPKERFSAEFPKEGPSILRIQQVVRGDSAAYFCASSQDISGNTIYFGEGSWLTVV.

The V call is TRBV3-1 (or the pseudogene TRBV3-2), the J call TRBJ1-5; 7 bases align to TRBD1. The J segment lost 5 bases and the V segment lost 2 bases, leaving 15 bases of the junction unmatched. The CDR3 loop spans 18 amino acids. The germline CDR1 and CDR2 sequences are LGHDT and YNNKEL (reference sequence). The CDR3 region has the DNA TGTGCCAGCAGCCAATCGAAGTCACCGGGACAGCGGTATCAGCCCCAGCATTTT. Translating gives CASSQSKSPGQRYQPQHF.

This clone appeared a single time. The chain joins TRBV15 to TRBJ1-5; D may be TRBD1 (6 bases). V shed 1 base and J shed 0 bases, with 16 bases lying between them. The V gene's germline CDR1 is LNHNV and CDR2 YYDKDF (reference sequence). The CDR3 runs 18 residues. DNA of the CDR3: TGTGCCACCAGCAGAGCAGGGGTCAGCGCAAATAGCAATCAGCCCCAGCATTTT. Residues: CATSRAGVSANSNQPQHF.

The chain recombines TRBV4-1 with TRBJ1-6; 9 bases are a match to TRBD1. Germline V gene data show CDR1 as MGHRA and CDR2 as YSYEKL. The ends lost 8 bases at V and 3 bases at J; junction bases unmatched: 5. The CDR3 covers 15 residues. CDR3 in amino acids: CASATGGGYNSPLHF. CDR3 bases: TGCGCCAGCGCGACAGGGGGTGGCTATAATTCACCCCTCCACTTT.

The rearrangement joins TRBV30 to TRBJ1-6, with 9 positions matching TRBD1. In germline, CDR1 is GTSNPN, CDR2 SVGIG (reference sequence). CDR3 length: 14 residues. J lost 9 bases, V lost 3 bases, and 6 bases had no gene match. This CDR3 reads CAWSRTGVSSPLHF. The CDR3 DNA reads as TGTGCCTGGAGCAGGACAGGGGTTAGTTCACCCCTCCACTTT.

J is TRBJ2-1 and V is TRBV6-5, with 9 bases identical to TRBD1. Germline CDR1 and CDR2: MNHEY and SVGAGI. The CDR3 has 15 residues. This chain's CDR3 is CVSVKGPGTGNEQFF. In DNA form, the CDR3 reads TGTGTGAGCGTTAAGGGACCCGGGACAGGGAATGAGCAGTTCTTC.

This chain links TRBV4-1 with TRBJ1-5, with D unresolved. The CDR3 consists of 17 residues. The V and J ends lost 0 bases and 6 bases respectively, with 18 bases between them. Germline CDR1 and CDR2: MGHRA and YSYEKL. In DNA, the CDR3 is TGCGCCAGCAGCCAAGATCTCAGTGGCAGGAAATTTCAGCCCCAGCATTTT. It specifies CASSQDLSGRKFQPQHF.

The rearrangement uses TRBV7-2 and TRBJ1-2, with unresolved D. Germline V CDR1 and CDR2: SGHTA, FQGNSA. The length of the CDR3 is 13 residues. The germline V and J ends were trimmed by 3 bases and 8 bases, with 13 bases remaining between them. For the CDR3, the DNA is TGTGCCAGCAGCTTGACTTCAGCGGGGGGCTACACCTTC. This sequence encodes CASSLTSAGGYTF. Looking up the rest from reference TRBV7-2 and TRBJ1-2 gives the full variable domain: GAGVSQSPSNKVTEKGKDVELRCDPISGHTALYWYRQSLGQGLEFLIYFQGNSAPDKSGLPSDRFSAERTGGSVSTLTIQRTQQEDSAVYLCASSLTSAGGYTFGSGTRLTVV.

This CDR3 is CASRLQGYEQYF. The CDR3 DNA reads TGTGCCAGCAGGTTACAGGGCTACGAGCAGTACTTC. V is TRBV2 and J is TRBJ2-7, with a weak D call TRBD1 (6 bases). Germline V CDR1 and CDR2: SNHLY, FYNNEI. This CDR3 has 12 residues. With 6 bases removed from V and 3 bases from J, the gap between germline ends came to 9 bases. The complete variable domain, with remaining parts taken from reference TRBV2 and TRBJ2-7, reads EPEVTQTPSHQVTQMGQEVILRCVPISNHLYFYWYRQILGQKVEFLVSFYNNEISEKSEIFDDQFSVERPDGSNFTLKIRSTKLEDSAMYFCASRLQGYEQYFGPGTRLTVT.

The V and J genes are TRBV6-5 and TRBJ2-5; tentatively, D is TRBD1 (5 bases). The CDR3 is made up of 14 amino acids. Per the germline V gene, CDR1 is MNHEY and CDR2 is SVGAGI. The V gene lost 4 bases and the J gene lost 2 bases, with 11 bases spanning the gap. The CDR3 DNA follows: TGTGCCAGCAGTTTGGGGCTGACTCAAGAGACCCAGTACTTC. Translating it yields CASSLGLTQETQYF.

This clone was seen only a few times. The chain is built from TRBV4-1 and TRBJ1-6; 8 bases agree with TRBD1. The length of the CDR3 is 15 residues. Germline V CDR1 and CDR2: MGHRA, YSYEKL. Germline trimming cut 2 bases from V and 9 bases from J; bases unmatched to any gene: 6. The CDR3 DNA reads TGCGCCAGCAGCCAACTGACAGGGGTTGGTTCACCCCTCCACTTT. It codes for CASSQLTGVGSPLHF.